The text below deals with one T cell receptor beta chain. Its antigen is unknown. RNA extraction was followed by reverse transcription into cDNA, which acted as the sequencing template. Generated by immunoSEQ multiplex PCR, the TCRdb table keeps only in-frame clones and is missing some. This sample has 100,000 to 120,000 clones, with approximately 60% found just once. Researchers picked out CD4+ and CD8+ T cells from PBMCs by sorting. These data belong to a study of CD8+ T cells in alopecia areata. Study-level findings and limits: Clonality was higher in lesional than normal scalp, especially in alopecia totalis/universalis.

Germline CDR1 reads LNHNV; CDR2 reads YYDKDF (reference sequence). V dropped 0 bases and J dropped 4 bases, with 12 bases sitting between them. The CDR3 extends over 16 amino acids. Sequencing used CD8+ T cells sorted from blood. This clonotype originated in a human donor in good health. This chain joins TRBV15 and TRBJ1-4; a possible D gene is TRBD1 (5 bases). The DNA of the CDR3 is TGTGCCACCAGCAGAGATGACCAGGGACTTAATGAAAAACTGTTTTTT. Its protein product is CATSRDDQGLNEKLFF. Using reference TRBV15 and TRBJ1-4 for the parts outside the CDR3, the full variable domain is DAMVIQNPRYQVTQFGKPVTLSCSQTLNHNVMYWYQQKSSQAPKLLFHYYDKDFNNEADTPDNFQSRRPNTSFCFLDIRSPGLGDTAMYLCATSRDDQGLNEKLFFGSGTQLSVL.